These T cell receptor beta chains were read from a single sample in a study of blood T cell repertoires in COVID-19. Repertoires were generated with immunoSEQ multiplex PCR, while TCRdb's copy carries only in-frame clones and drops some. The sample yields roughly 180,000 clones, about 78% seen once. What was sequenced was peripheral blood. These receptors were taken from a woman aged 45-65 years with active or convalescent COVID-19. CDR3s include the opening cysteine and the closing phenylalanine or tryptophan. Each record gives: V gene, J gene, D gene, clone size, CDR3 protein, CDR3 DNA. A D gene is named only where the DNA matches it firmly. Clone size appears in some rows only: once, few, many, or a class for an expanded clone.

>TRBV3-1/TRBV3-2|TRBJ1-1|NA|NA
CASSQVDITTEAFF
TGTGCCAGCAGCCAGGTGGACATTACCACTGAAGCTTTCTTT
>TRBV11-3|TRBJ2-5|TRBD1|NA
CASSPGQGPQETQYF
TGTGCCAGCAGCCCCGGACAGGGGCCGCAAGAGACCCAGTACTTC
>TRBV6-5|TRBJ1-3|TRBD1|few
CASSSTGGGNTIYF
TGTGCCAGCAGTTCGACAGGGGGAGGAAACACCATATATTTT
>TRBV7-3|TRBJ2-6|NA|NA
CASSLMGGRPGANVLTF
TGTGCCAGCAGCTTAATGGGGGGTCGGCCTGGGGCCAACGTCCTGACTTTC
>TRBV7-2|TRBJ2-3|NA|NA
CASSLRSGGPTDTQYF
TGTGCCAGCAGCTTACGCAGTGGGGGCCCCACAGATACGCAGTATTTT
>TRBV3-1/TRBV3-2|TRBJ2-5|TRBD1|NA
CASSQSTGVETQYF
TGTGCCAGCAGCCAGTCTACAGGGGTAGAGACCCAGTACTTC
>TRBV6-2/TRBV6-3|TRBJ1-5|TRBD1|NA
CASSYDRGRAQPQHF
TGTGCCAGCAGTTACGACAGGGGTCGCGCACAGCCCCAGCATTTT
>TRBV6-5|TRBJ2-2|NA|NA
CASSFVQGSGELFF
TGTGCCAGCAGTTTCGTACAGGGATCCGGGGAGCTGTTTTTT
>TRBV5-6|TRBJ1-2|NA|NA
CASSRPGDYGYTF
TGTGCCAGCAGCCGTCCGGGAGACTATGGCTACACCTTC
>TRBV5-1|TRBJ2-2|TRBD1|NA
CASSLAQGAGGELFF
TGCGCCAGCAGCTTGGCTCAGGGGGCCGGCGGGGAGCTGTTTTTT
>TRBV7-3|TRBJ2-1|TRBD1|NA
CASSLSVRGLNEQFF
TGTGCCAGCAGCTTATCGGTGAGGGGGCTCAATGAGCAGTTCTTC
>TRBV5-4|TRBJ1-1|NA|NA
CASSFPRGGSNTEAFF
TGTGCCAGCAGCTTCCCTAGGGGAGGATCGAACACTGAAGCTTTCTTT
>TRBV7-8|TRBJ2-1|TRBD2|NA
CASSFAGGAVNEQFF
TGTGCCAGCAGCTTCGCCGGGGGGGCCGTCAATGAGCAGTTCTTC
>TRBV5-8|TRBJ1-1|TRBD1|NA
CASRRGQGMLMNTEAFF
TGTGCCAGCAGACGGGGACAGGGCATGCTCATGAACACTGAAGCTTTCTTT
>TRBV5-1|TRBJ2-7|TRBD2|NA
CASSGGLGHEQYF
TGCGCCAGCAGCGGAGGACTAGGACACGAGCAGTACTTC
>TRBV6-2/TRBV6-3|TRBJ2-1|TRBD2|once
CASSYSIAGGRNEQFF
TGTGCCAGCAGTTACTCTATAGCGGGGGGGCGGAATGAGCAGTTCTTC
>TRBV2|TRBJ2-2|NA|NA
CASSERGPNTGELFF
TGTGCCAGCAGTGAGAGAGGCCCGAACACCGGGGAGCTGTTTTTT
>TRBV27|TRBJ2-2|NA|NA
CASSLRGQRTNTGELFF
TGTGCCAGCAGTTTACGCGGACAGAGAACGAACACCGGGGAGCTGTTTTTT
>TRBV7-9|TRBJ2-7|TRBD2|NA
CARRLAGHSSYEQYF
TGTGCCAGGAGACTAGCGGGGCATAGCTCCTACGAGCAGTACTTC
>TRBV7-2|TRBJ2-5|TRBD2|NA
CASSSQLAGAETQYF
TGTGCCAGCAGCTCGCAACTAGCGGGGGCAGAGACCCAGTACTTC
>TRBV6-5|TRBJ1-5|NA|NA
CASSSGRLNQPQHF
TGTGCCAGCAGTTCCGGGAGGTTAAATCAGCCCCAGCATTTT
>TRBV19|TRBJ2-3|NA|NA
CASSGHRDLDTQYF
TGTGCCAGTAGTGGACACCGGGACTTAGATACGCAGTATTTT
>TRBV28|TRBJ1-1|NA|NA
CASSVLAVAAFF
TGTGCCAGCAGTGTGTTAGCGGTCGCAGCTTTCTTT
>TRBV6-4|TRBJ1-5|NA|NA
CLNQPQHF
TGCCTTAATCAGCCCCAGCATTTT
>TRBV7-9|TRBJ2-3|TRBD2|NA
CASSLGGGGADTQYF
TGTGCCAGCAGCTTAGGGGGCGGGGGAGCAGATACGCAGTATTTT
>TRBV30|TRBJ2-2|TRBD1|NA
CAWSAHRGLGTGELFF
TGTGCCTGGAGTGCCCACAGGGGGCTGGGCACCGGGGAGCTGTTTTTT
>TRBV9|TRBJ2-1|TRBD2|once
CASSVLAGVYNEQFF
TGTGCCAGCAGCGTGCTAGCGGGGGTCTACAATGAGCAGTTCTTC
>TRBV7-8|TRBJ1-5|NA|NA
CASSLATGFQPQHF
TGTGCCAGCAGCTTAGCTACAGGGTTTCAGCCCCAGCATTTT
>TRBV7-2|TRBJ1-1|NA|NA
CASSPQENTEAFF
TGTGCCAGCAGCCCACAGGAGAACACTGAAGCTTTCTTT
>TRBV6-1|TRBJ1-2|NA|NA
CASSEARGSYGYTF
TGTGCCAGCAGTGAAGCGCGGGGGAGCTATGGCTACACCTTC
>TRBV7-2|TRBJ1-2|TRBD1|NA
CASSLGQGAYGYTF
TGTGCCAGCAGCTTGGGACAGGGCGCCTATGGCTACACCTTC
>TRBV19|TRBJ1-2|TRBD1|few
CASSIAGTGGYGYTF
TGTGCCAGTAGTATCGCCGGGACAGGGGGCTATGGCTACACCTTC
>TRBV5-5|TRBJ2-6|NA|NA
CASSLDILLSGANVLTF
TGTGCCAGCAGCTTAGACATATTACTCTCTGGGGCCAACGTCCTGACTTTC
>TRBV10-3|TRBJ2-3|NA|NA
CAISEGWGGGTDTQYF
TGTGCCATCAGTGAAGGTTGGGGCGGCGGCACAGATACGCAGTATTTT
>TRBV30|TRBJ2-7|NA|few
CAWSRGIGDYEQYF
TGTGCCTGGAGTCGGGGGATTGGCGATTACGAGCAGTACTTC
>TRBV2|TRBJ1-1|NA|NA
CASRTGQITLNTEAFF
TGTGCCAGCAGAACAGGACAGATCACCTTGAACACTGAAGCTTTCTTT
>TRBV9|TRBJ2-7|NA|NA
CASSPRHEQEYEQYF
TGTGCCAGCAGCCCCCGCCATGAACAGGAATACGAGCAGTACTTC
>TRBV18|TRBJ2-1|TRBD1|once
CASSPQGNEQFF
TGTGCCAGCTCGCCACAGGGGAATGAGCAGTTCTTC
>TRBV4-1|TRBJ1-1|NA|NA
CASGVGGNTEAFF
TGCGCCAGCGGCGTAGGAGGAAACACTGAAGCTTTCTTT